These T cell receptor beta chains were read from a single sample in a study of siplizumab effects on memory and regulatory T cells. The table came from immunoSEQ multiplex PCR; TCRdb's copy has only in-frame clones and leaves some out. Of around 94,000 clones in the sample, 80% to 95% were seen once. Sequencing was done on a sample of CD4+ T cells sorted from blood. The source of these receptors is a human donor in good health. Each CDR3 is given without its conserved first and last residue. Fields, in order: CDR3 protein, clone size, V gene. A clone size is listed for some rows: how often the clone was seen (once, few, many), or a class if it is expanded.

CDR3 protein: ASSIQGTNTGELF
clone size: .
V gene: TRBV19

CDR3 protein: ASSLTVSEQY
clone size: .
V gene: TRBV5-4

CDR3 protein: ASSISSSGKETQY
clone size: .
V gene: TRBV19

CDR3 protein: ASSDRGSDSFDGYT
clone size: .
V gene: TRBV6-4

CDR3 protein: ASSISGPRDYEQY
clone size: .
V gene: TRBV11-2

CDR3 protein: ASSSPGEVLGSNSPLH
clone size: .
V gene: TRBV27

CDR3 protein: ASSLGAALSTDTQY
clone size: .
V gene: TRBV28

CDR3 protein: ASSLLVYEQY
clone size: .
V gene: TRBV28

CDR3 protein: ASSSQGYTGELF
clone size: .
V gene: TRBV5-4

CDR3 protein: ASSLVGSPNYGYT
clone size: .
V gene: TRBV11-2

CDR3 protein: ASSGSRGTITEAF
clone size: .
V gene: TRBV6-1

CDR3 protein: ASTRDGSSGNTIY
clone size: .
V gene: TRBV6-6

CDR3 protein: ASSPSVGEQY
clone size: once
V gene: TRBV7-3

CDR3 protein: ASSEGGWGYT
clone size: few
V gene: TRBV2

CDR3 protein: ASSESGALSYNSPLH
clone size: .
V gene: TRBV25-1

CDR3 protein: ASSSDYGQETQY
clone size: .
V gene: TRBV7-9

CDR3 protein: ASSQRGPPYGYT
clone size: few
V gene: TRBV7-9

CDR3 protein: ASSLGGDRVRQPQH
clone size: .
V gene: TRBV7-2

CDR3 protein: ASSSGGLDTEAF
clone size: .
V gene: TRBV5-4

CDR3 protein: ASSLGASTDTQY
clone size: .
V gene: TRBV5-1

CDR3 protein: ASSLNSLVPGNTIY
clone size: .
V gene: TRBV7-6

CDR3 protein: ASSVLAGGEQF
clone size: .
V gene: TRBV9

CDR3 protein: ASRVLAGELF
clone size: .
V gene: TRBV6-5

CDR3 protein: ASSYGIYGYT
clone size: .
V gene: TRBV28

CDR3 protein: ASSPDRGKNQPQH
clone size: .
V gene: TRBV6-5

CDR3 protein: ASKTGALENSPLH
clone size: .
V gene: TRBV5-1

CDR3 protein: ASSIGHSATNEKLF
clone size: .
V gene: TRBV19

CDR3 protein: ASSLRLAGSYNEQF
clone size: .
V gene: TRBV7-2

CDR3 protein: ASSPGHKGPGEAF
clone size: .
V gene: TRBV18

CDR3 protein: ASSYWETQY
clone size: once
V gene: TRBV6-6

CDR3 protein: ASSRDLQGTNPRNTEAF
clone size: .
V gene: TRBV4-1

CDR3 protein: ASSSQTPNYGYT
clone size: .
V gene: TRBV5-1

CDR3 protein: ASSRERSSYEQY
clone size: .
V gene: TRBV19

CDR3 protein: ASSGDRTYEQY
clone size: once
V gene: TRBV7-9

CDR3 protein: ASSQGQVRTEAF
clone size: .
V gene: TRBV2

CDR3 protein: ASSLGLGTGGAYEQY
clone size: .
V gene: TRBV5-5

CDR3 protein: SVGRGQSGEKLF
clone size: .
V gene: TRBV29-1

CDR3 protein: ARRGQGATNYGYT
clone size: .
V gene: TRBV2

CDR3 protein: ASSLPRGRPGELF
clone size: .
V gene: TRBV7-8

CDR3 protein: ASSYRKSSYNEQF
clone size: few
V gene: TRBV6-6

CDR3 protein: ASSPRTGENSPLH
clone size: .
V gene: TRBV5-1